This T cell receptor beta chain is from a study of blood T cell repertoires in COVID-19. Study details: Collection of acute and convalescent COVID-19 samples took place in the United States, Italy and Spain.

V lost 2 bases to trimming and J lost 5 bases, with 16 bases between them. This CDR3 is built from 15 residues. From germline, CDR1 is SGHRS and CDR2 YFSETQ. Clones were read by immunoSEQ multiplex PCR, and TCRdb kept only the in-frame ones, dropping some. The data contain about 100,000 clones, 84% of them singletons. The TCR was taken from a man in his 70s with active or convalescent COVID-19. The sample comprised peripheral blood. The chain uses TRBV5-1 and TRBJ2-5; possibly TRBD2 for D (6 bases). This CDR3 reads CASSFGRGTGETQYF. CDR3 DNA sequence: TGCGCCAGCAGCTTTGGGCGGGGCACTGGTGAGACCCAGTACTTC. The full variable domain, its missing parts supplied by reference TRBV5-1 and TRBJ2-5, is KAGVTQTPRYLIKTRGQQVTLSCSPISGHRSVSWYQQTPGQGLQFLFEYFSETQRNKGNFPGRFSGRQFSNSRSEMNVSTLELGDSALYLCASSFGRGTGETQYFGPGTRLLVL.